The 32 T cell receptor beta chains listed next were all sequenced from one sample in a study of low-dose radiotherapy and immunotherapy resistance in tumors. Primers targeting TRAV and TRBV primed first-strand cDNA, covering alpha and beta chains. With a V-primer adapter and a constant-region primer, TCRs were amplified for about 20 PCR cycles. TCRdb reanalysed the reads using MiXCR and keeps one entry per CDR3 protein. This table holds 100,000 or so distinct CDR3 sequences, less than 25% found once. This sample's time point: after trial treatment. Treatment here: LDRT plus nivolumab, ipilimumab, low-dose cyclophosphamide and aspirin (RACIN trial). The source material was PBMCs, sampled after low-dose radiotherapy plus immunotherapy. The receptors stem from a male donor with prostate cancer.

This clonotype has at least ten counts. The chain employs TRBV6-6 and TRBJ2-3, with D perhaps matching TRBD2 (6 bases). The CDR3 totals 16 residues. Trimming stripped 2 bases from V and 0 bases from J, with 12 bases between. Germline V CDR1 and CDR2: MNHNY, SVGAGI (reference sequence). In nucleotides, the CDR3 is TGTGCCAGCAGTTACGGGGGGAAAGCTAGCACAGATACGCAGTATTTT. Translated: CASSYGGKASTDTQYF.

CDR3 sequence: CASSQRADRGLDEQYF. The CDR3 bases are TGTGCCAGCAGCCAGAGAGCAGACAGGGGGCTCGACGAGCAGTACTTC. The chain recombines TRBV7-2 with TRBJ2-7, with 10 nucleotides matching TRBD1. CDR1 SGHTA and CDR2 FQGNSA come from the germline V gene. The CDR3 covers 16 residues. The V and J ends lost 5 bases and 5 bases, in that order; junction bases with no gene match: 12.

This clonotype was detected ten times or more. The chain couples TRBV2 to TRBJ2-1; perhaps TRBD2 as D (7 bases). In germline, CDR1 is SNHLY, CDR2 FYNNEI. Trimming stripped 9 bases from V and 5 bases from J, with 14 bases between. The CDR3 length is 13 residues. The CDR3 protein is CASRRGDNNEQFF. The CDR3 nucleotides are TGTGCCAGTAGACGGGGGGACAACAATGAGCAGTTCTTC.

The chain carries TRBV20-1 and TRBJ2-7; 8 bases match TRBD2. CDR1 is DFQATT, CDR2 SNEGSKA, per germline (reference sequence). Losses at the gene ends were 4 bases for V and 3 bases for J; bases not matched to a gene: 5. The CDR3 runs 13 residues. CDR3 in DNA: TGCAGTGCTAAACTAGCGGACCGCTACGAGCAGTACTTC. It translates to CSAKLADRYEQYF.

This clonotype was seen a handful of times. The V gene is TRBV20-1, the J gene TRBJ2-6, with no clear D. The CDR3 is 13 residues long. Trimming took off 2 bases at V and 2 bases at J, with 4 bases between the two ends. CDR1 DFQATT and CDR2 SNEGSKA come from the germline V gene (reference sequence). The CDR3 here is CSARLTGANVLTF. CDR3 DNA sequence: TGCAGTGCTAGACTAACTGGGGCCAACGTCCTGACTTTC.

This clonotype was detected ten times or more. This sequence joins TRBV5-1 and TRBJ2-1; TRBD1 matches 12 bases. Germline V gene sequence: CDR1 SGHRS, CDR2 YFSETQ. The CDR3 runs 16 residues. V lost 5 bases to trimming and J lost 2 bases; unmatched junction nucleotides: 5. This chain's CDR3 is CASSPGTGGPYNEQFF. The CDR3 nucleotides read TGCGCCAGCAGTCCCGGGACAGGGGGCCCCTACAATGAGCAGTTCTTC.

This clonotype showed up many times. This rearrangement joins TRBV10-3 to TRBJ2-2, with TRBD1 identical over 7 bases. The CDR3 extends over 14 amino acids. J was trimmed by 6 bases and V by 10 bases; bases with no gene match: 11. The germline V gene encodes CDR1 ENHRY and CDR2 SYGVKD. The DNA of the CDR3 is TGTGCCACCCAGCCGGGACAGTTATCCGGGGAGCTGTTTTTT. Its protein is CATQPGQLSGELFF.

The sample holds many counts of this clonotype. The chain couples TRBV3-1 to TRBJ2-1, with TRBD2 identical over 13 bases. The germline gives CDR1 LGHDT, CDR2 YNNKEL (reference sequence). The CDR3 has 15 amino acids. Unmatched junction bases numbered 7, after V lost 5 bases and J lost 9 bases. The DNA of the CDR3 is TGTGCCAGCAGCGAACTAGCGGGGGGGCCTGGTGAGCAGTTCTTC. This encodes CASSELAGGPGEQFF.

The chain couples TRBV6-2 or TRBV6-3 to TRBJ2-2; D uncertain. V was trimmed by 0 bases and J by 8 bases, leaving 10 bases between them. This CDR3 comprises 14 residues. The germline V gene has CDR1 MNHEY and CDR2 SVGEGT. DNA of the CDR3: TGTGCCAGCAGTTACTCGTTCTTCGAGGGGGAGCTGTTTTTT. This translates into CASSYSFFEGELFF.

Many counts were recorded for this clonotype. This chain uses TRBV5-1 with TRBJ2-3; D possibly corresponds to TRBD1 (5 bases). Germline CDR1 and CDR2: SGHRS and YFSETQ. Trimming removed 0 bases at V and 0 bases at J, with 8 bases between. CDR3 size: 15 residues. CDR3 DNA sequence: TGCGCCAGCAGCTTGGACAGGCAGAGCACAGATACGCAGTATTTT. Translation: CASSLDRQSTDTQYF. Looking up the rest from reference TRBV5-1 and TRBJ2-3 gives the full variable domain: KAGVTQTPRYLIKTRGQQVTLSCSPISGHRSVSWYQQTPGQGLQFLFEYFSETQRNKGNFPGRFSGRQFSNSRSEMNVSTLELGDSALYLCASSLDRQSTDTQYFGPGTRLTVL.

As concerns this clonotype: A much larger clone sits a single nucleotide away, making a read error possible. The genes are TRBV12-3 or TRBV12-4 and TRBJ2-3; D uncertain. This CDR3 is built from 13 residues. The CDR3 protein is CASSLVSTDTQYF. CDR3 nucleotide sequence: TGTGCCAGCAGCTTAGTTAGCACAGATACGCAGTATTTT.

This clonotype was recorded only once. Since a far larger clone is one base different, this is likely a read error. The missing conserved phenylalanine or tryptophan at the end of this CDR3 makes a read error likely. This chain uses TRBV6-1 with TRBJ2-1, with 7 nucleotides matching TRBD1. Trimming took 5 bases from V and 6 from J; bases not matched to a gene: 4. This CDR3 contains 13 residues. CDR1 is MNHNS and CDR2 is SASEGT in the germline V gene. The CDR3 here is CASSQGVGNEQFS. The CDR3, as DNA: TGTGCCAGCAGTCAGGGGGTGGGCAATGAGCAGTTCTCC.

Many counts were recorded for this clonotype. The chain combines TRBV4-2 with TRBJ2-5, with no clear D. The CDR3 is 15 amino acids. Trimming stripped 0 bases from V and 4 bases from J, with 12 bases between. The germline V gene encodes CDR1 LGHNA and CDR2 YNFKEQ. CDR3 nucleotide sequence: TGTGCCAGCAGCCAAGAGGTCCACCCCCTAGAGACCCAGTACTTC. Translated, it gives CASSQEVHPLETQYF.

The chain joins TRBV19 to TRBJ2-1; unclear D gene. Germline assignment: CDR1 LNHDA and CDR2 SQIVND (reference sequence). With 10 bases removed from V and 3 bases from J, the gap between germline ends came to 13 bases. The CDR3 runs 13 residues. CDR3 loop: CATLPPGYNEQFF. In DNA form, the CDR3 reads TGTGCCACCCTCCCCCCGGGCTACAATGAGCAGTTCTTC.

This clonotype has ten or more counts. The chain is built from TRBV7-6 and TRBJ2-1; the D is unclear. The CDR3 is 14 amino acids. The germline V and J ends were trimmed by 6 bases and 7 bases, with 16 bases remaining between them. Germline V gene lookup returns CDR1 SGHVS and CDR2 FNYEAQ. Here the CDR3 DNA reads TGTGCCAGCAGTCTCCACGGACCCGGTAATGAGCAGTTCTTC. Translating it yields CASSLHGPGNEQFF.

This clonotype came up many times. This chain connects TRBV2 to TRBJ2-1; 9 positions agree with TRBD2. The CDR3 consists of 14 residues. The germline V gene encodes CDR1 SNHLY and CDR2 FYNNEI. J lost 4 bases, V lost 8 bases, and 6 bases had no gene match. The chain's CDR3 is CASVSLAGYNEQFF. In DNA, the CDR3 is TGTGCCAGCGTTAGTCTAGCGGGGTACAATGAGCAGTTCTTC.

This clonotype was recorded many times. The V call is TRBV19, the J call TRBJ2-1, with D perhaps TRBD1 (6 bases). The CDR3 length is 15 residues. Trimming shortened V by 3 bases and J by 0 bases, and 9 bases separated the two germline ends. CDR1 and CDR2 from the germline V gene are LNHDA and SQIVND (reference sequence). DNA of the CDR3: TGTGCCAGTAGTATGGGGACAAGCTCCTACAATGAGCAGTTCTTC. Translation gives CASSMGTSSYNEQFF.

This clonotype was seen ten or more times. The chain has TRBV10-3 and TRBJ2-2; no clear D gene. CDR1 is ENHRY and CDR2 is SYGVKD in the germline V gene. The length of the CDR3 is 12 residues. The V end was cut by 4 bases, the J end by 4 bases, with 4 bases between. The CDR3 DNA is TGTGCCATCAGTGGCGGCACCGGGGAGCTGTTTTTT. This sequence encodes CAISGGTGELFF.

The chain employs TRBV27 and TRBJ1-2; a weak D match, TRBD1 (6 bases). Per germline, CDR1 MNHEY and CDR2 SMNVEV (reference sequence). The CDR3 spans 12 residues. The germline V and J ends were trimmed by 4 bases and 7 bases, with 10 bases remaining between them. The CDR3 sequence is CASSSGACGYTF. DNA of the CDR3: TGTGCCAGCAGTTCGGGGGCTTGTGGCTACACCTTC.

This clonotype was recorded only once. A far larger clone is only one base removed, so a read error is likely. V usage is TRBV13 and J usage is TRBJ2-1; D gene unclear. The V and J ends lost 3 bases and 9 bases respectively, with 12 bases between them. CDR1 and CDR2 (germline): PRHDT, FYEKMQ (reference sequence). This CDR3 has 13 residues. CDR3 in amino acids: CASSLDLGTEQFF. CDR3 DNA: TGTGCCAGCAGCTTGGATCTGGGCACTGAGCAGTTCTTC.

In this sample, this clonotype turned up many times. CDR3 nucleotides: TGTGCCACCAGTGACGCCCGCAGGAGCGGGGGGACTTGGGGTACGCAGTATTTT. The encoded protein is CATSDARRSGGTWGTQYF. The genes are TRBV24-1 and TRBJ2-3, with 9 bases that match TRBD2. CDR1 is KGHDR and CDR2 is SFDVKD in the germline V gene. V lost 4 bases, J lost 8 bases, and 18 bases stayed unmatched. The CDR3 length is 18 residues.

CDR3 residues: CASRTQGGPQPQHF. CDR3 coding DNA: TGTGCCAGTAGAACCCAGGGGGGTCCCCAGCCCCAGCATTTT. The chain is built from TRBV19 and TRBJ1-5; 7 bases are a match to TRBD1. With V trimmed by 6 bases and J by 7 bases, 9 bases remained unmatched. The CDR3 is 14 amino acids. Germline-derived CDR1 and CDR2 are LNHDA and SQIVND (reference sequence).

This clonotype has at least ten counts. The CDR3 sequence is CSASGGGEETQYF. The DNA for the CDR3 is TGCAGCGCCTCGGGGGGGGGTGAAGAGACCCAGTACTTC. The rearrangement joins TRBV29-1 to TRBJ2-5; 8 bases map to TRBD2. The CDR3 extends over 13 amino acids. Germline V gene lookup returns CDR1 SQVTM and CDR2 ANQGSEA. Trimming cost V 7 bases and J 3 bases; bases outside gene matches: 7.

This clonotype was observed many times. DNA of the CDR3: TGTGCCAGCAGCTTAGTGTCTAGCGGGGGCGATACGCAGTATTTT. Its protein product is CASSLVSSGGDTQYF. This chain connects TRBV7-9 to TRBJ2-3, with TRBD2 matching 10 bases. Trimming took 1 base from V and 6 from J; bases not matched to a gene: 4. CDR3 size: 15 residues. Germline lookup yields CDR1 SEHNR and CDR2 FQNEAQ (reference sequence).

Ten or more counts support this clonotype. V usage is TRBV7-2 and J usage is TRBJ2-3; D may correspond to TRBD1 or TRBD2 (6 bases each). The CDR3 length is 17 residues. V lost 2 bases, J lost 7 bases, and 22 bases lay in between. Germline CDR1 SGHTA, CDR2 FQGNSA. The CDR3 reads CASSLQLWGAGLNTQYF. DNA for the CDR3: TGTGCCAGCAGCTTACAGTTGTGGGGGGCCGGCCTAAATACGCAGTATTTT. The whole variable domain, remainder taken from reference TRBV7-2 and TRBJ2-3, is GAGVSQSPSNKVTEKGKDVELRCDPISGHTALYWYRQSLGQGLEFLIYFQGNSAPDKSGLPSDRFSAERTGGSVSTLTIQRTQQEDSAVYLCASSLQLWGAGLNTQYFGPGTRLTVL.

This clonotype was observed at least ten times. The chain recombines TRBV5-4 with TRBJ2-3; 9 bases are shared with TRBD2. V dropped 4 bases and J dropped 0; count of bases not matched to a gene: 12. CDR3 length: 18 amino acids. Germline-derived CDR1 and CDR2 are SGHNT and YYREEE (reference sequence). As DNA, the CDR3 is TGTGCCAGCAGCCCCAGTGGAGCGGGGGGCCCTAGCACAGATACGCAGTATTTT. It translates to CASSPSGAGGPSTDTQYF.

The V call is TRBV9, the J call TRBJ1-4; 7 bases are a match to TRBD1. J was trimmed by 9 bases and V by 1 base; bases with no gene match: 9. Germline CDR1 SGDLS, CDR2 YYNGEE. The CDR3 covers 15 residues. The CDR3 reads CASSVTGAGSKKLFF. The CDR3 nucleotides are TGTGCCAGCAGCGTAACAGGGGCGGGTTCGAAAAAACTGTTTTTT.

This clonotype was counted ten times or more. For the CDR3, the DNA is TGTGCCAGCAGCTCACTCGGGTACGAGCAGTACTTC. This translates into CASSSLGYEQYF. This chain links TRBV7-6 with TRBJ2-7; D is unclear. The germline CDR1 and CDR2 sequences are SGHVS and FNYEAQ. The CDR3 is made up of 12 amino acids. With 4 bases removed from V and 4 bases from J, the gap between germline ends came to 8 bases.

CDR3 loop: CASSSGQGRMGRSEQYF. Here the CDR3 DNA reads TGCGCCAGCAGCTCCGGACAGGGCCGAATGGGTAGGTCCGAGCAGTACTTC. The chain carries TRBV5-1 and TRBJ2-7; 8 positions match TRBD1. This CDR3 spans 17 amino acids. Germline V CDR1 and CDR2: SGHRS, YFSETQ. With V trimmed by 3 bases and J by 6 bases, 17 bases remained unmatched.

This clonotype was detected ten times or more. This rearrangement joins TRBV7-9 to TRBJ2-7; 10 bases line up with TRBD2. The CDR3 consists of 15 residues. Germline V gene data show CDR1 as SEHNR and CDR2 as FQNEAQ (reference sequence). With V trimmed by 5 bases and J by 0 bases, 4 bases remained unmatched. The CDR3 is CASSPSGGGSYEQYF. The CDR3 coding sequence is TGTGCCAGCAGCCCCAGCGGGGGGGGCTCCTACGAGCAGTACTTC.

The rearrangement links TRBV5-6 to TRBJ2-1; D is uncertain. The CDR3 has 12 amino acids. V lost 5 bases and J lost 10, with 13 bases in between. From germline, CDR1 is SGHDT and CDR2 YYEEEE. The CDR3 sequence: CASRQRPREQFF. CDR3 DNA: TGTGCCAGCAGGCAGAGGCCCCGGGAGCAGTTCTTC.

This clonotype was counted many times. V gene TRBV7-2 combines with J gene TRBJ2-3; 12 bases are a match to TRBD2. The CDR3 has 17 residues. Germline values: CDR1 SGHTA, CDR2 FQGNSA. J was trimmed by 4 bases and V by 3 bases; bases with no gene match: 8. The CDR3 protein is CASSFSSGGAGSDTQYF. Written as DNA, the CDR3 is TGTGCCAGCAGCTTTTCTAGCGGGGGGGCAGGGTCAGATACGCAGTATTTT.